This T cell receptor (beta chain) is drawn from a study of blood T cells in healthy people across ages. General study points: Roughly linear declines in TCR beta diversity per million T cells occurred with age.

This clonotype was recorded at least ten times. The target antigen is unknown. A second roughly 6 to 12 cycle PCR used barcoded and J-beta primers. Every sample gave at least 3 million paired-end reads containing CDR3. Each CDR3 protein gets one entry after TCRdb re-called the 5' RACE reads with MiXCR. Found here are some 920,000 distinct CDR3 sequences, roughly 51% of them singletons; the top ten hold 20% to 25%. The germline V and J ends were trimmed by 4 bases and 8 bases, with 13 bases remaining between them. The CDR3 covers 12 residues. The germline CDR1 and CDR2 sequences are SQVTM and ANQGSEA. The specimen sequenced was blood. This rearrangement joins TRBV29-1 to TRBJ2-3, with unresolved D. The TCR was taken from a woman between 55 and 75 years old in good health. In DNA, the CDR3 is TGCAGCGTTGGTCCGACCCCTGCTACGCAGTATTTT. Encoded protein: CSVGPTPATQYF.